The 26 T cell receptor beta chains below all came from one sample that was sequenced in a study of HIV-infected children after antiretroviral therapy interruption. RNA-based 3' RACE libraries used unique molecular identifiers. TCRdb processed the 3' RACE reads anew with MiXCR; each CDR3 protein has one entry. The table records approximately 89,000 distinct CDR3 sequences, approximately 6.9% of them present only once. Regarding treatment: PENTA 11 planned treatment interruption arm or continuous ART arm. The specimen was CD45RA+ CD4+ T cells from PBMCs, pooled from several time points, collected from a donor given antiretroviral therapy, either interrupted or continuous. The subset here: naive CD4+ CD45RA+ CD45RO- T cells. Receptor source: a pool of human donors with HIV.

This clonotype was seen at least ten times. The chain combines TRBV6-2 or TRBV6-3 with TRBJ2-5; D perhaps matches TRBD2 (6 bases). Per germline, CDR1 MNHEY and CDR2 SVGEGT. V gave up 11 bases and J gave up 3 bases, with 22 bases separating them. The CDR3 extends over 15 amino acids. DNA for the CDR3: TGTGCCGGTGGACAACGGGCGGGGAACAAAGAGACCCAGTACTTC. It yields the protein CAGGQRAGNKETQYF.

This clonotype was seen at least ten times. The V call is TRBV5-1, the J call TRBJ2-7; the match to TRBD2 covers 7 bases. With 2 bases clipped from V and 7 bases from J, the junction kept 18 bases outside the gene matches. The V gene's germline CDR1 is SGHRS and CDR2 YFSETQ. This CDR3 spans 17 amino acids. CDR3: CASSFKTGLGDSEEQYF. CDR3 DNA sequence: TGCGCCAGCAGCTTTAAAACAGGACTAGGAGATTCGGAGGAGCAGTACTTC.

This clonotype was counted ten times or more. The genes are TRBV7-2 and TRBJ2-1; D possibly matches TRBD1 or TRBD2 (5 bases each). Trimming took 3 bases from V and 2 from J, leaving 11 bases between them. CDR3 size: 15 residues. Germline V gene sequence: CDR1 SGHTA, CDR2 FQGNSA. CDR3 protein: CASSFGAPTYNEQFF. CDR3 DNA sequence: TGTGCCAGCAGCTTCGGGGCGCCGACCTACAATGAGCAGTTCTTC.

The chain carries TRBV6-2 or TRBV6-3 and TRBJ2-3; no firm D call. The V end lost 6 bases, the J end lost 1 base, and 14 bases lay between the germline ends. Germline lookup yields CDR1 MNHEY and CDR2 SVGEGT. This CDR3 has 15 residues. The CDR3 protein is CASSRLSMGTDTQYF. CDR3 bases: TGTGCCAGCAGCAGGTTAAGTATGGGCACAGATACGCAGTATTTT.

The DNA for the CDR3 is TGTGCCAGTAGTATAGGAGGGGTTCGACAGGATACGCAGTATTTT. Encoded protein: CASSIGGVRQDTQYF. This chain uses TRBV19 with TRBJ2-3; D may match TRBD1 or TRBD2 (5 bases each). Per the germline V gene, CDR1 is LNHDA and CDR2 is SQIVND (reference sequence). This CDR3 is 15 amino acids long. Trimming cost V 1 base and J 6 bases, with 14 bases left between them. The entire variable domain, with the rest obtained from reference TRBV19 and TRBJ2-3, is as follows: DGGITQSPKYLFRKEGQNVTLSCEQNLNHDAMYWYRQDPGQGLRLIYYSQIVNDFQKGDIAEGYSVSREKKESFPLTVTSAQKNPTAFYLCASSIGGVRQDTQYFGPGTRLTVL.

This clonotype was recorded a few times. The V call is TRBV12-3 or TRBV12-4, the J call TRBJ2-6; D not certain. Trimming took off 7 bases at V and 0 bases at J, with 10 bases between the two ends. This CDR3 has 15 residues. The CDR3 loop reads CASTFEISGANVLTF. CDR3 nucleotides: TGTGCCAGCACGTTCGAGATCTCTGGGGCCAACGTCCTGACTTTC.

The sample holds many counts of this clonotype. The V gene is TRBV2, the J gene TRBJ2-1; D unresolved. V dropped 2 bases and J dropped 3 bases, with 11 bases sitting between them. The CDR3 has 15 amino acids. Germline lookup yields CDR1 SNHLY and CDR2 FYNNEI. DNA of the CDR3: TGTGCCAGCAGTGAAATGGGGATCCTCTACAATGAGCAGTTCTTC. It codes for CASSEMGILYNEQFF.

The chain uses TRBV29-1 and TRBJ1-5, with a weak D call TRBD1 (5 bases). The V end lost 4 bases, the J end lost 8 bases, and 18 bases lay between the germline ends. The CDR3 sequence is 14 residues long. Germline CDR1 is SQVTM and CDR2 is ANQGSEA. The CDR3 DNA follows: TGCAGCGTTGGCCAAGTTGGGGGTAACGAGCCCCAGCATTTT. Amino acid sequence: CSVGQVGGNEPQHF.

The CDR3 DNA reads as TGTGCCAGCAGCTTAGCTACCACGGGGGGCCCCGGGGAGCTGTTTTTT. This gives the protein CASSLATTGGPGELFF. The genes are TRBV11-3 and TRBJ2-2, with a weak D call TRBD2 (7 bases). CDR3 size: 16 residues. Germline values: CDR1 SGHNT, CDR2 YENEEA. With 1 base removed from V and 6 bases from J, the gap between germline ends came to 15 bases.

This clonotype was seen a handful of times. V is TRBV29-1 and J is TRBJ2-7; D is unclear. CDR3 length equals 14 residues. Germline values: CDR1 SQVTM, CDR2 ANQGSEA. Trimming pared 5 bases from V and 3 bases from J, leaving 17 bases between. The CDR3 spells CSVLGTDSDYEQYF. The CDR3 DNA follows: TGCAGCGTTTTAGGAACGGATTCAGACTACGAGCAGTACTTC.

This clonotype has a count of ten or more. The chain has TRBV6-2 or TRBV6-3 and TRBJ2-7, with D perhaps given as TRBD1 or TRBD2 (6 bases each). The CDR3 length is 15 residues. Looked up from germline, CDR1 is MNHEY and CDR2 is SVGEGT. V was cut by 7 bases and J by 5 bases, with 21 bases left in between. The CDR3 loop is CASTYTGGARDEQYF. Written as DNA, the CDR3 is TGTGCCAGCACCTACACCGGGGGCGCGAGGGACGAGCAGTACTTC.

This clonotype was seen many times. The genes are TRBV20-1 and TRBJ2-1; TRBD2 aligns across 8 bases. CDR3 length: 17 residues. Germline values: CDR1 DFQATT, CDR2 SNEGSKA (reference sequence). V was pared by 0 bases and J by 0 bases, with 7 bases of the junction left unmatched. The CDR3 DNA reads as TGCAGTGCTAGAGATCGGGGGGGGGCGAGCTCCTACAATGAGCAGTTCTTC. Protein product: CSARDRGGASSYNEQFF.

V is TRBV13 and J is TRBJ1-2; TRBD1 agrees at 11 bases. CDR3 length: 15 amino acids. V lost 6 bases and J lost 4; bases outside the gene matches: 7. The germline CDR1 and CDR2 sequences are PRHDT and FYEKMQ (reference sequence). The CDR3 DNA sequence: TGTGCCAGCAGAAGGACAGGGGGCTCGGGCTATGGCTACACCTTC. It encodes CASRRTGGSGYGYTF. Based on the CDR3 plus reference TRBV13 and TRBJ1-2, the full variable domain is AAGVIQSPRHLIKEKRETATLKCYPIPRHDTVYWYQQGPGQDPQFLISFYEKMQSDKGSIPDRFSAQQFSDYHSELNMSSLELGDSALYFCASRRTGGSGYGYTFGSGTRLTVV.

This clonotype was detected many times. The rearrangement uses TRBV29-1 and TRBJ1-1; TRBD1 is a possible D gene (5 bases). The germline gives CDR1 SQVTM, CDR2 ANQGSEA. The CDR3 runs 13 residues. The V end was cut by 4 bases, the J end by 6 bases, with 15 bases between. CDR3 in DNA: TGCAGCGTTGGGCCCTTACAGGACGCTGAAGCTTTCTTT. This encodes CSVGPLQDAEAFF.

This clonotype appeared many times. The chain links TRBV20-1 to TRBJ1-1; 7 bases align to TRBD1. Germline values: CDR1 DFQATT, CDR2 SNEGSKA (reference sequence). The CDR3 runs 13 residues. Trimming cost V 3 bases and J 10 bases; bases outside gene matches: 11. CDR3 nucleotide sequence: TGCAGTGCTAGCCTGACAGGGTTGAGCGGAGCTTTCTTT. It specifies CSASLTGLSGAFF.

In this sample, this clonotype turned up a few times. V gene TRBV7-3 combines with J gene TRBJ1-6; TRBD1 matches 9 bases. Germline V CDR1 and CDR2: SGHTA, FQGTGA. The CDR3 consists of 14 residues. Trimming at V came to 4 bases and at J to 14 bases, leaving 9 bases not matched to a gene. CDR3 amino acids: CASSSPGQGQSLHF. DNA of the CDR3: TGTGCCAGCAGCTCGCCGGGACAGGGTCAGTCCCTCCACTTT.

This clonotype was counted many times. The CDR3 loop reads CASSQELEVAGISRNEQFF. CDR3 nucleotide sequence: TGTGCCAGCAGCCAAGAATTGGAGGTAGCGGGGATTAGTAGGAATGAGCAGTTCTTC. This chain joins TRBV4-2 and TRBJ2-1; 8 bases match TRBD2. The germline gives CDR1 LGHNA, CDR2 YNFKEQ. The CDR3 contains 19 residues. Trimming cost V 0 bases and J 7 bases; bases outside gene matches: 17.

This clonotype is medium-sized within its sample. The CDR3 region has the DNA TGTGCCAGCAGTTCCCCCCCGACAGATACGCAGTATTTT. This translates into CASSSPPTDTQYF. This chain uses TRBV27 with TRBJ2-3; the D is unclear. CDR1 is MNHEY, CDR2 SMNVEV, per germline (reference sequence). Trimming took 4 bases from V and 3 from J, leaving 8 bases between them. This CDR3 spans 13 amino acids.

This clonotype occurred many times. The rearrangement uses TRBV7-9 and TRBJ2-5; D is unclear. Trimming removed 1 base from V and 4 bases from J, with 7 bases in between. CDR3 size: 13 residues. Germline values: CDR1 SEHNR, CDR2 FQNEAQ (reference sequence). The CDR3 nucleotides are TGTGCCAGCAGCTTAGTTTGGGGAGAGACCCAGTACTTC. Translation: CASSLVWGETQYF.

This clonotype was found many times. This chain uses TRBV11-1 with TRBJ2-1; no reliable D call. The V gene's germline CDR1 is SGHAT and CDR2 FQDESV (reference sequence). This CDR3 has 14 residues. V lost 6 bases and J 9 bases, leaving 18 bases between the germline ends. The CDR3 sequence is CASSTGNNYAEQFF. The CDR3 coding sequence is TGTGCCAGCAGTACTGGGAATAACTATGCTGAGCAGTTCTTC.

This clonotype was seen many times. The rearrangement uses TRBV30 and TRBJ2-4; 8 positions match TRBD1. Germline lookup yields CDR1 GTSNPN and CDR2 SVGIG (reference sequence). Unmatched junction bases numbered 3, after V lost 2 bases and J lost 0 bases. The CDR3 spans 15 residues. CDR3 nucleotide sequence: TGTGCCTGGAGTACAGGGGGACAAGCCAAAAACATTCAGTACTTC. It encodes CAWSTGGQAKNIQYF.

Many counts were recorded for this clonotype. CDR3 residues: CASHRQGQPQHF. In nucleotides, the CDR3 is TGTGCCAGTCATCGACAGGGCCAGCCCCAGCATTTT. The rearrangement uses TRBV19 and TRBJ1-5, with 7 bases fitting TRBD1. The CDR3 spans 12 residues. From germline, CDR1 is LNHDA and CDR2 SQIVND (reference sequence). The V and J ends lost 8 bases and 7 bases, in that order; junction bases with no gene match: 5.

The chain links TRBV18 to TRBJ1-4, with D unresolved. With 3 bases removed from V and 4 bases from J, the gap between germline ends came to 9 bases. Germline CDR1 KGHSH, CDR2 LQKENI. CDR3 size: 14 residues. The CDR3 coding sequence is TGTGCCAGCTCACCGGACTTCCTTAATGAAAAACTGTTTTTT. Translated: CASSPDFLNEKLFF.

This clonotype was counted at least ten times. V is TRBV6-2 or TRBV6-3 and J is TRBJ1-1; tentative D call: TRBD1 (5 bases). Looked up from germline, CDR1 is MNHEY and CDR2 is SVGEGT. The CDR3 consists of 13 residues. Between the trimmed V and J ends, which lost 2 bases and 3 bases, there was a span of 7 bases. DNA for the CDR3: TGTGCCAGCAGTTACGGGGGGGACACTGAAGCTTTCTTT. Translation gives CASSYGGDTEAFF.

This clonotype was observed many times. The V call is TRBV20-1, the J call TRBJ1-4; D not certain. The CDR3 is 13 amino acids. The ends were cut back, 4 bases at V and 3 bases at J, with 9 bases in the middle. The V gene's germline CDR1 is DFQATT and CDR2 SNEGSKA (reference sequence). The CDR3 sequence is CSANTDPNEKLFF. The CDR3 coding sequence is TGCAGTGCTAACACCGACCCTAATGAAAAACTGTTTTTT.

The chain links TRBV4-2 to TRBJ1-3; D ambiguous. V lost 4 bases to trimming and J lost 6 bases, with 13 bases between them. Germline CDR1 and CDR2: LGHNA and YNFKEQ. CDR3 length: 14 residues. The CDR3 DNA is TGTGCCAGCAGCCTGGGAGGGATGGAAAACACCATATATTTT. Translation: CASSLGGMENTIYF.